This T cell receptor (beta chain) was profiled in a study of CD8+ T cells in alopecia areata. Study-level information: After 6 to 18 months of tofacitinib, follow-up continued 6 months off drug.

Trimming cost V 8 bases and J 6 bases; bases outside gene matches: 15. This CDR3 is 14 amino acids long. Looked up from germline, CDR1 is GTSNPN and CDR2 is SVGIG (reference sequence). Extraction of RNA preceded its reverse transcription into cDNA, which served as the sequencing template. Profiled with immunoSEQ multiplex PCR; TCRdb holds only in-frame clones, not every one. The table records more than 150,000 clones, 51% of them present only once. A remark on this clone: Its antigen is not known.

Treatment noted: oral pan-JAK inhibitor, 5-10 mg twice daily. Study-level points and caveats: Uncertainty remains about how baseline CD8+ expansion links to response, with one nonresponder.

The receptor was derived from a human donor with alopecia areata. The chain joins TRBV30 to TRBJ1-2, with 7 bases identical to TRBD1. Sequencing used CD8+ T cells sorted from blood, obtained at approximately week 51, from a patient treated with tofacitinib. CDR3 DNA sequence: TGTGCCAGCGTCGACCTCGACAGGGCGGATGGCTACACCTTC. Protein: CASVDLDRADGYTF.